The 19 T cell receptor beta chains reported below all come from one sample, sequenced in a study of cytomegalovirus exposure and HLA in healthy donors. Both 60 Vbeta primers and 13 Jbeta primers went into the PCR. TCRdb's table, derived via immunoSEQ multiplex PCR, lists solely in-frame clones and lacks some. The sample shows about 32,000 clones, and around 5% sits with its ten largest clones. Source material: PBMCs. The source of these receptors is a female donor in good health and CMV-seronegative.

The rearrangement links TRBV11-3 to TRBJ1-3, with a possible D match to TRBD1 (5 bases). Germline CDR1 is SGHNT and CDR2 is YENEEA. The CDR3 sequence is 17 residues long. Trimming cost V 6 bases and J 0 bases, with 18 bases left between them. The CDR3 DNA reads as TGTGCCAGCAGTACCCTAATCACAGGTCTCTCTGGAAACACCATATATTTT. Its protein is CASSTLITGLSGNTIYF.

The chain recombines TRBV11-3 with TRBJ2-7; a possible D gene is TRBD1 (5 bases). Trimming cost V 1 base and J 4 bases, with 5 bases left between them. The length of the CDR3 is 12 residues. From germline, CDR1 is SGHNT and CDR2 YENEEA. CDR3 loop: CASSLGQYEQYF. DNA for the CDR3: TGTGCCAGCAGCTTAGGACAGTACGAGCAGTACTTC.

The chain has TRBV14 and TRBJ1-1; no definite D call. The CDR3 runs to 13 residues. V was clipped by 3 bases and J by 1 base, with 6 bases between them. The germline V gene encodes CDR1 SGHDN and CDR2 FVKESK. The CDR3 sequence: CASSHQQNTEAFF. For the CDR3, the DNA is TGTGCCAGCAGCCACCAACAGAACACTGAAGCTTTCTTT.

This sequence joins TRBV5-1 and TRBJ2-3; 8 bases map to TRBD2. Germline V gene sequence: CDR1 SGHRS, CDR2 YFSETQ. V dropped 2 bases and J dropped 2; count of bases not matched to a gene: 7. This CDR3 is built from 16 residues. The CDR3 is CASSLGNSGVTDTQYF. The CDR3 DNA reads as TGCGCCAGCAGCTTAGGTAATAGCGGGGTCACAGATACGCAGTATTTT.

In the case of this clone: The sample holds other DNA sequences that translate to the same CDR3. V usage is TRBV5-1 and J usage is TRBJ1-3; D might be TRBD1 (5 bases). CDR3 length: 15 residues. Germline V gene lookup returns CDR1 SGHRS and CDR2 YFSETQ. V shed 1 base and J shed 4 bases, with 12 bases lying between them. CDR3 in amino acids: CASSLNGASGNTIYF. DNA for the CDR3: TGCGCCAGCAGCTTGAATGGGGCGTCCGGAAACACCATATATTTT.

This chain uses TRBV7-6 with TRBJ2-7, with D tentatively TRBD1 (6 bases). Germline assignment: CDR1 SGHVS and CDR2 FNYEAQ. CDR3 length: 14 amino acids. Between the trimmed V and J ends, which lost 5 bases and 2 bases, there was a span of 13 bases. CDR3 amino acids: CASSRTVKPYEQYF. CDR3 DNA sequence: TGTGCCAGCAGCCGGACAGTTAAACCCTACGAGCAGTACTTC.

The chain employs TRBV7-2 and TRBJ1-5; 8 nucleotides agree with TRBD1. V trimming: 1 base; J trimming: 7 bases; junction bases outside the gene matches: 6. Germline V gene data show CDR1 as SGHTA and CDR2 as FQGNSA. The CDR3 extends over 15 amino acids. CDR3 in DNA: TGTGCCAGCAGCTTAGATGCAGGGGGCGGGCAGCCCCAGCATTTT. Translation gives CASSLDAGGGQPQHF.

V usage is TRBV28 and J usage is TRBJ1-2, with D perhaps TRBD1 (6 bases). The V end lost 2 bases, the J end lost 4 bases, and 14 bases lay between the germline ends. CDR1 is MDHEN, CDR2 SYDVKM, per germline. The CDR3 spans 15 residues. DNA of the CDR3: TGTGCCAGCAGTTTAGAGACAGGCGGCCCCTATGGCTACACCTTC. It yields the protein CASSLETGGPYGYTF.

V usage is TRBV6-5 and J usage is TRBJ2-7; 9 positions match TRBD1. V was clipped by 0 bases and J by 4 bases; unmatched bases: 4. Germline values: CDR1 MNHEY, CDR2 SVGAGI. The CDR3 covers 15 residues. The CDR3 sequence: CASSYSTGGGYEQYF. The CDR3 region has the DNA TGTGCCAGCAGTTACTCGACAGGGGGTGGGTACGAGCAGTACTTC.

CDR3 in amino acids: CASSEIGSGLSYEQYF. CDR3 coding DNA: TGTGCCAGCAGTGAGATCGGAAGCGGCCTCTCCTACGAGCAGTACTTC. V gene TRBV6-1 combines with J gene TRBJ2-7, with D possibly TRBD2 on 5 matching bases. Germline V gives CDR1 MNHNS, CDR2 SASEGT. There are 16 residues in the CDR3. The V gene lost 3 bases and the J gene lost 0 bases, with 15 bases spanning the gap.

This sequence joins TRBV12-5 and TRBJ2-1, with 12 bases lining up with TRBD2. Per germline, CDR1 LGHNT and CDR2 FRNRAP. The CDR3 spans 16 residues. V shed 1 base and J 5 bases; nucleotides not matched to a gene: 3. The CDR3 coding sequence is TGTGCTAGTGGTTTGGGGACTAGCGGGGTACACAATGAGCAGTTCTTC. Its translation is CASGLGTSGVHNEQFF.

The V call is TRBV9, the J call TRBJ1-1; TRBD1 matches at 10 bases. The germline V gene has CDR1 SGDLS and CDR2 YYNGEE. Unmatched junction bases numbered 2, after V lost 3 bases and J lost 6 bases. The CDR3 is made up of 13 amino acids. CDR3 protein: CASSATGGPEAFF. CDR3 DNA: TGTGCCAGCAGCGCGACAGGGGGCCCTGAAGCTTTCTTT.

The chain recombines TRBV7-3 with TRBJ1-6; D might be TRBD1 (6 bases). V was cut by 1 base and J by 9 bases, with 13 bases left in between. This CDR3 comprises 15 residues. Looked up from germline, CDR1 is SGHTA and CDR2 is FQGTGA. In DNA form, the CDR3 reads TGTGCCAGCAGCTTAAGCGGCCAGGGGACTTCACCCCTCCACTTT. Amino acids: CASSLSGQGTSPLHF.

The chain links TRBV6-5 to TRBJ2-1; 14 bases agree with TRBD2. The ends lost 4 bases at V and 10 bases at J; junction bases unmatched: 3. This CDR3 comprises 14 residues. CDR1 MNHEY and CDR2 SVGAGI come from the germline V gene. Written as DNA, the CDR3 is TGTGCCAGCAGTTGGGGACTAGCGGGAGACGAGCAGTTCTTC. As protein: CASSWGLAGDEQFF.

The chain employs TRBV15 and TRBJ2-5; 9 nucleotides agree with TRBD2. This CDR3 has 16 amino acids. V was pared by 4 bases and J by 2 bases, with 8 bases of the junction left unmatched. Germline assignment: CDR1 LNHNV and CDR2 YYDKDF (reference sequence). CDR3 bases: TGTGCCACCAGCACACGACTAGCGGTGCAACAAGAGACCCAGTACTTC. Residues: CATSTRLAVQQETQYF.

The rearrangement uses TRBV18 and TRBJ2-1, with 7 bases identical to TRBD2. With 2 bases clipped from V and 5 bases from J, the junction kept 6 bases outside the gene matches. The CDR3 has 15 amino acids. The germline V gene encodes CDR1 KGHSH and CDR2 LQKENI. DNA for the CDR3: TGTGCCAGCTCACCAGATTGGGGGGGAAACAATGAGCAGTTCTTC. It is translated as CASSPDWGGNNEQFF.

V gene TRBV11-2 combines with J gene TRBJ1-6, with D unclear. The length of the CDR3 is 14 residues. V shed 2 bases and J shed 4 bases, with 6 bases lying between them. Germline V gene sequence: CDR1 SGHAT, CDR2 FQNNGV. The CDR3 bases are TGTGCCAGCAGCTTAAGCCCGTATAATTCACCCCTCCACTTT. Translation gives CASSLSPYNSPLHF.

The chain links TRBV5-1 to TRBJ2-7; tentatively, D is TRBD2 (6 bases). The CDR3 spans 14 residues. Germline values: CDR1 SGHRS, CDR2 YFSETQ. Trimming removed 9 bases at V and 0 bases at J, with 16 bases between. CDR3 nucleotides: TGCGCCATCACTCGTCGGAGGGGCTCCTACGAGCAGTACTTC. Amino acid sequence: CAITRRRGSYEQYF. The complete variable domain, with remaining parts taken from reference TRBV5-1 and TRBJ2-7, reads KAGVTQTPRYLIKTRGQQVTLSCSPISGHRSVSWYQQTPGQGLQFLFEYFSETQRNKGNFPGRFSGRQFSNSRSEMNVSTLELGDSALYLCAITRRRGSYEQYFGPGTRLTVT.

For the CDR3, the DNA is TGTGCCAGCAGTTACTACGGGACAGGGATCGAGCAGTACTTC. Encoded protein: CASSYYGTGIEQYF. The chain joins TRBV6-5 to TRBJ2-7; 9 nucleotides match TRBD1. Germline assignment: CDR1 MNHEY and CDR2 SVGAGI. V trimming: 1 base; J trimming: 6 bases; junction bases outside the gene matches: 4. CDR3 length: 14 residues.